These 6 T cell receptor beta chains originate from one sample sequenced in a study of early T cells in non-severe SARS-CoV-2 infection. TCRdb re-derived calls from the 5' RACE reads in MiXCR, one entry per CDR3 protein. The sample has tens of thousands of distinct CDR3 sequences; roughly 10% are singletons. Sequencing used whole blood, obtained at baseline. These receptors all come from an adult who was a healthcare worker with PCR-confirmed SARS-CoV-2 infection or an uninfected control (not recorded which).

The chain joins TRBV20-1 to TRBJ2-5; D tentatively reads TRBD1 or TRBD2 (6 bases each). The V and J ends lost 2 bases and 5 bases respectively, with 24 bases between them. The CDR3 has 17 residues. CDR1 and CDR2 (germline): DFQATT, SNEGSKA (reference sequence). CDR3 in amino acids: CSARPLEGGRPRETQYF. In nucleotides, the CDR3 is TGCAGTGCTAGACCTCTGGAGGGGGGCCGCCCCAGGGAGACCCAGTACTTC.

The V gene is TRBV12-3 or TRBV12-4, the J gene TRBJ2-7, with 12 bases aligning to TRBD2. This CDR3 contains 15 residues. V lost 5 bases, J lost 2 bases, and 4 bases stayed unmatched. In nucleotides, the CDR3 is TGTGCCAGCAGTCCTGGACTAGCGGGGACCTACGAGCAGTACTTC. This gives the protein CASSPGLAGTYEQYF.

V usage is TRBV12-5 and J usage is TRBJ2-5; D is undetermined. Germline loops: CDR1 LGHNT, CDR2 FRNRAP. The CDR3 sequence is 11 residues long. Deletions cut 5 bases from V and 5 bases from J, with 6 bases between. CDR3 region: CASGTLETQYF. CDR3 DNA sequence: TGTGCTAGTGGTACCTTGGAGACCCAGTACTTC.

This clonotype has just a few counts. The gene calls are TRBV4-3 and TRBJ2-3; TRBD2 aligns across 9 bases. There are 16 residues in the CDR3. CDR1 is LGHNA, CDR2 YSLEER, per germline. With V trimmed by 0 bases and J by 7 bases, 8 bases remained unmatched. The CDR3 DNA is TGCGCCAGCAGCCAAGATCTTGCGGGGGGGTGGAATACGCAGTATTTT. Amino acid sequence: CASSQDLAGGWNTQYF.

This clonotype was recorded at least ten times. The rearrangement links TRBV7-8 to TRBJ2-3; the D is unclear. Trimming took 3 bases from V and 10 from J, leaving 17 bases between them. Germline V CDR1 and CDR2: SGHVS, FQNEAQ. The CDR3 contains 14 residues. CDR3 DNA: TGTGCCAGCAGCTTCGGAGCGCCAGATGCCTCGCAGTATTTT. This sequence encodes CASSFGAPDASQYF.

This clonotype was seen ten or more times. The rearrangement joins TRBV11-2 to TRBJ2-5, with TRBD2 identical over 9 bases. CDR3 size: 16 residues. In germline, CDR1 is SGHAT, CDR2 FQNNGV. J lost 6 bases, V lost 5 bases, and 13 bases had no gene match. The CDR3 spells CASSQISGGPMKTQYF. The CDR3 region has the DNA TGTGCCAGCAGCCAAATTAGCGGGGGCCCAATGAAGACCCAGTACTTC.